This record concerns one T cell receptor (beta chain) sequence. Per germline, CDR1 SGHRS and CDR2 YFSETQ. With 0 bases removed from V and 4 bases from J, the gap between germline ends came to 9 bases. The CDR3 is made up of 14 amino acids. Assay used: immunoSEQ multiplex PCR; TCRdb lists only in-frame clones, some missing. The sample has around 76,000 clones, 89% seen once. The data belong to a study of OX40 agonist ivuxolimab in advanced cancers. Study overall: Among those enrolled, mean age was 60 years (range about 23 to 90) and about 82% were male.

The sample consisted of CD4+ or CD8+ T cells sorted from blood, taken in a trial of the OX40 agonist ivuxolimab. The chain uses TRBV5-1 and TRBJ2-3, with D possibly being TRBD1 (6 bases). The receptor comes from an adult with an advanced solid tumor such as melanoma, head and neck, liver or kidney cancer. Here the CDR3 DNA reads TGCGCCAGCAGCTTGGCCAGGGGACCAGATACGCAGTATTTT. Translation gives CASSLARGPDTQYF.